The subject of this entry is one TCR beta chain. This receptor's antigen is unknown. The sample holds no much larger clone one base away, and base qualities are not on file. Collaborating institutions collected whole blood in K2EDTA tubes following their own protocols. For TCRbeta analysis, collaborators shipped samples as frozen whole blood, isolated PBMCs, or DNA extracted from either of those sample types. The data belong to a study of blood T cell repertoires in COVID-19 (dated by TCRdb to 2019 to 2021). As for the study more broadly: Collaborator samples came from the United States, Italy and Spain and covered acute and convalescent phases of COVID-19. Subjects who had been exposed to COVID-19, were actively infected with it, or had recovered from it provided the deeply sampled blood TCRbeta repertoires that made up the dataset. The prospective study material was composed of cDNA or gDNA derived from T cells, B-cell-depleted T cells, or PBMCs. HLA class I and class II types, where available, came from metadata supplied by the sample provider rather than from assay-based typing. A freely available public database, intended as a resource for researchers studying the immune response to SARS-CoV-2, is where the repertoires were released. The sample metadata nearly always contained a de-identified subject ID, COVID-19 status, age in years and sex. Samples came from the ongoing ImmuneRACE study (first 160 participants) plus 1,254 subjects from 6 global collaborators.

TCRbeta CDR3 regions were amplified from genomic DNA by means of the immunoSEQ Assay, a bias-controlled multiplex PCR. The published analysis was carried out like this. Nucleated cell counts per sample were estimated from amplification of reference gene primers within the assay. Sequence reads were collapsed and filtered to measure the absolute abundance of every unique TCRbeta CDR3 rearrangement. Productive Simpson clonality was computed per sample as the square root of Simpson's diversity index over productive rearrangements. TCRdb stores this immuneACCESS table with in-frame sequences only. Part of the clones is absent; in the studies checked, under half of the shortfall reflects unresolved V genes, and no reason is known for the rest. V and J calls and clone size are as listed in that table; D and trimming were resolved from the DNA. The sample profile shows a few hundred thousand clones; 84% of them were found once. The top ten clonotypes cover less than 20% of the sample.

CDR1 and CDR2 (LGHNA, YSLEER) derive from the germline V gene. The CDR3 covers 16 residues, taking in both the cysteine and the phenylalanine. Only CDR3 DNA remains: 48 bases, in frame from the first base. V loses 0 bases at its end and J loses 5 bases; junction bases beyond the gene matches: 5. General study outcomes and caveats: The quantity of clinical and demographic metadata differed by source and by participant and was supplied without curation.

Sequenced material: peripheral blood. Recombination connected TRBV4-3 to TRBJ2-5; 11 bases in between match TRBD2. The receptor's source is a woman of 80 years or more with active or convalescent COVID-19. The bases read TGCGCCAGCAGCCAAGATAGCGGGAGGGCCGGGGAGACCCAGTACTTC. This translates into CASSQDSGRAGETQYF.